Listed below are T cell receptor beta chains from one sample, sequenced in a study of Ad26.COV2.S vaccination and SARS-CoV-2 variants. Only in-frame clones appear in the TCRdb table, and some are missing; sequencing was by immunoSEQ multiplex PCR. The repertoire includes about 280,000 clones, more than 70% of them detected once, and roughly 3.5% sits in the top ten. The input for sequencing was peripheral blood, taken in a trial of Ad26.COV2.S vaccine versus placebo. The receptors stem from a person between 18 and 65 years old who received the Ad26.COV2.S COVID-19 vaccine or a placebo. CDR3s leave out the opening cysteine and the closing phenylalanine or tryptophan.

v_gene: TRBV25-1
j_gene: TRBJ2-7
CDR3aa: ASSDRTSGYEQY

v_gene: TRBV5-1
j_gene: TRBJ1-4
CDR3aa: ASKMTPTNEKLF

v_gene: TRBV18
j_gene: TRBJ2-7
CDR3aa: ASSPGSGVLGVAYEQY

v_gene: TRBV6-5
j_gene: TRBJ2-7
CDR3aa: ASRSGTPPYEQY

v_gene: TRBV7-9
j_gene: TRBJ1-1
CDR3aa: ASSPSTGSEAF

v_gene: TRBV6-6
j_gene: TRBJ1-4
CDR3aa: ASRIPRTTADEKLF

v_gene: TRBV2
j_gene: TRBJ1-2
CDR3aa: ASSLRAGFGYT

v_gene: TRBV29-1
j_gene: TRBJ2-7
CDR3aa: SVRTGSSYEQY

v_gene: TRBV7-9
j_gene: TRBJ2-1
CDR3aa: ASSEGQSSYNEQF

v_gene: TRBV5-6
j_gene: TRBJ2-2
CDR3aa: ASSLEWGAGELF

v_gene: TRBV12-5
j_gene: TRBJ1-1
CDR3aa: ASGSRRASLNTEAF

v_gene: TRBV11-3
j_gene: TRBJ2-3
CDR3aa: ASSLLREADTQY

v_gene: TRBV30
j_gene: TRBJ1-1
CDR3aa: AWSPTFNTEAF

v_gene: TRBV3-1/TRBV3-2
j_gene: TRBJ2-7
CDR3aa: ASSQSPGRLAEAYEQY

v_gene: TRBV3-1/TRBV3-2
j_gene: TRBJ2-5
CDR3aa: ASSPPPVEGGKSETQY

v_gene: TRBV7-2
j_gene: TRBJ2-7
CDR3aa: ASSFGAGDAEQY

v_gene: TRBV3-1/TRBV3-2
j_gene: TRBJ2-6
CDR3aa: ASSRRTGTGTSSGANVLT

v_gene: TRBV10-3
j_gene: TRBJ2-1
CDR3aa: AISESTGRSYNEQF

v_gene: TRBV6-2/TRBV6-3
j_gene: TRBJ1-5
CDR3aa: ASSYRGGASGPQH

v_gene: TRBV6-6
j_gene: TRBJ1-1
CDR3aa: ASSLWVNTEAF

v_gene: TRBV11-3
j_gene: TRBJ2-2
CDR3aa: ASSPQRGTTGELF

v_gene: TRBV11-3
j_gene: TRBJ2-2
CDR3aa: ASSLGGTTRTGELF

v_gene: TRBV7-9
j_gene: TRBJ2-7
CDR3aa: ASSPLEGQGAYEQY

v_gene: TRBV15
j_gene: TRBJ2-3
CDR3aa: ATSRWTSGTGDTQY

v_gene: TRBV9
j_gene: TRBJ2-3
CDR3aa: ASSVLSSVDTQY

v_gene: TRBV6-2/TRBV6-3
j_gene: TRBJ2-7
CDR3aa: ASSYSSTEQY